The 27 T cell receptor beta chains listed next were all sequenced from one sample in a study of tumor-infiltrating lymphocytes in localized non-small cell lung cancer. The method was immunoSEQ multiplex PCR; TCRdb's version includes in-frame clones alone and lacks a portion of them. The table lists roughly 16,000 clones, approximately 73% of them singletons, with roughly 4.5% in the top ten. The sample consisted of lung tumor tissue. All receptors derive from a human donor with non-small cell lung cancer.

This clone was seen a handful of times. The chain employs TRBV14 and TRBJ2-4, with D perhaps matching TRBD1 (5 bases). Germline V gene data show CDR1 as SGHDN and CDR2 as FVKESK. The CDR3 runs 17 residues. V dropped 1 base and J dropped 3 bases, with 16 bases sitting between them. In DNA form, the CDR3 reads TGTGCCAGCAGCCAAGCAACCGGGCTAAGGGGCAAAAACATTCAGTACTTC. Protein product: CASSQATGLRGKNIQYF. Filled out from reference TRBV14 and TRBJ2-4, the complete variable domain reads EAGVTQFPSHSVIEKGQTVTLRCDPISGHDNLYWYRRVMGKEIKFLLHFVKESKQDESGMPNNRFLAERTGGTYSTLKVQPAELEDSGVYFCASSQATGLRGKNIQYFGAGTRLSVL.

The CDR3 DNA sequence: TGCGCCAGCAGCTTGGGACAGAGCAATCAGCCCCAGCATTTT. Protein product: CASSLGQSNQPQHF. V usage is TRBV5-1 and J usage is TRBJ1-5, with a tentative D call TRBD1 (5 bases). The germline V gene encodes CDR1 SGHRS and CDR2 YFSETQ. Between the trimmed V and J ends, which lost 0 bases and 1 base, there was a span of 5 bases. This CDR3 region has 14 residues.

The CDR3 region is CASSVTADDTDTQYF. The DNA for the CDR3 is TGTGCCAGCAGTGTGACCGCCGATGACACAGATACGCAGTATTTT. V is TRBV6-1 and J is TRBJ2-3, with unresolved D. The germline V gene encodes CDR1 MNHNS and CDR2 SASEGT. The V and J ends lost 4 bases and 2 bases respectively, with 13 bases between them. CDR3 size: 15 residues.

This clone was detected once. J is TRBJ2-1 and V is TRBV7-2; either TRBD1 or TRBD2 may fit D (5 bases each). Germline V gives CDR1 SGHTA, CDR2 FQGNSA. Deletions cut 5 bases from V and 8 bases from J, with 19 bases between. The CDR3 totals 15 residues. The CDR3, as DNA: TGTGCCAGCAGCCGTTCTGGGGGATCGGGGTATGAGCAGTTCTTC. Protein product: CASSRSGGSGYEQFF.

This clone was seen more than once but under ten times. This chain links TRBV28 with TRBJ2-3, with D possibly matching TRBD2 (6 bases). This CDR3 is built from 11 residues. The ends were cut back, 8 bases at V and 3 bases at J, with 6 bases in the middle. The germline gives CDR1 MDHEN, CDR2 SYDVKM. CDR3 residues: CASGGTDTQYF. In DNA form, the CDR3 reads TGTGCCAGCGGGGGGACAGATACGCAGTATTTT. The full variable domain, completed using reference TRBV28 and TRBJ2-3, is DVKVTQSSRYLVKRTGEKVFLECVQDMDHENMFWYRQDPGLGLRLIYFSYDVKMKEKGDIPEGYSVSREKKERFSLILESASTNQTSMYLCASGGTDTQYFGPGTRLTVL.

The rearrangement uses TRBV30 and TRBJ1-3, with D uncertain. The CDR3 covers 14 residues. Trimming took off 4 bases at V and 0 bases at J, with 10 bases between the two ends. Germline V CDR1 and CDR2: GTSNPN, SVGIG (reference sequence). The CDR3 here is CAWKGVSSGNTIYF. DNA of the CDR3: TGTGCCTGGAAGGGAGTTAGCTCTGGAAACACCATATATTTT.

This clone rates as medium-sized. J is TRBJ2-5 and V is TRBV9; D is unresolved. Per germline, CDR1 SGDLS and CDR2 YYNGEE. This CDR3 is built from 10 residues. V was shortened by 7 bases and J by 2 bases, with 3 bases between the two germline ends. The CDR3 DNA reads TGTGCCAGCGGACAAGAGACCCAGTACTTC. It is translated as CASGQETQYF.

This clone was observed a handful of times. The V call is TRBV2, the J call TRBJ1-5; no firm D call. This CDR3 region has 14 residues. Germline V gene data show CDR1 as SNHLY and CDR2 as FYNNEI. Trimming pared 4 bases from V and 1 base from J, leaving 8 bases between. CDR3 coding DNA: TGTGCCAGCAGTGCCGGCAGCAGCAATCAGCCCCAGCATTTT. The encoded protein is CASSAGSSNQPQHF.

This clone was detected only a few times. For the CDR3, the DNA is TGTGCCAGCTCACGCTACCAGGGGTACGAGCAGTACTTC. This translates into CASSRYQGYEQYF. The chain combines TRBV18 with TRBJ2-7, with a weak D call TRBD1 (6 bases). Germline V gene lookup returns CDR1 KGHSH and CDR2 LQKENI. V was shortened by 4 bases and J by 4 bases, with 11 bases between the two germline ends. The CDR3 is 13 amino acids.

This clone was seen a handful of times. The chain carries TRBV7-3 and TRBJ2-1; 14 bases are a match to TRBD2. V dropped 5 bases and J dropped 13; count of bases not matched to a gene: 4. Germline V gene sequence: CDR1 SGHTA, CDR2 FQGTGA. This CDR3 spans 13 amino acids. CDR3 sequence reads: CASSQTSGRAQFF. CDR3 nucleotide sequence: TGTGCCAGCAGCCAGACTAGCGGGAGGGCCCAGTTCTTC.

For this clone: At one end the junction does not follow the germline gene, possibly because of a read error. J is TRBJ1-2 and V is TRBV6-1; D unresolved. The CDR3 has 11 residues. Per germline, CDR1 MNHNS and CDR2 SASEGT. The CDR3 DNA reads TGCGCCGTTTCTGCTAACTATGGCTACACCTTC. It translates to CAVSANYGYTF.

About this clone itself: Its ends do not fully match the called genes, so a read error is possible. This chain joins TRBV19 and TRBJ1-6, with a tentative D call TRBD1 (5 bases). The length of the CDR3 is 15 residues. The germline CDR1 and CDR2 sequences are LNHDA and SQIVND (reference sequence). The CDR3 is CASSIAGGGNSPLHF. The CDR3 nucleotides are TGTGCCAGTAGCATAGCCGGGGGAGGTAATTCACCCCTCCACTTT.

The chain employs TRBV28 and TRBJ1-6; 9 positions agree with TRBD1. Germline CDR1 MDHEN, CDR2 SYDVKM. CDR3 length: 16 residues. V shed 8 bases, J shed 3 bases, and the junction held 8 bases outside the gene matches. CDR3 loop: CASGDRGAGYNSPLHF. CDR3 nucleotides: TGTGCCAGCGGCGACAGGGGGGCTGGCTATAATTCACCCCTCCACTTT. Variable domain in full (rest from reference TRBV28 and TRBJ1-6): DVKVTQSSRYLVKRTGEKVFLECVQDMDHENMFWYRQDPGLGLRLIYFSYDVKMKEKGDIPEGYSVSREKKERFSLILESASTNQTSMYLCASGDRGAGYNSPLHFGNGTRLTVT.

The chain combines TRBV9 with TRBJ2-3, with TRBD1 matching 7 bases. With V trimmed by 0 bases and J by 3 bases, 4 bases remained unmatched. CDR3 length equals 15 residues. CDR1 is SGDLS and CDR2 is YYNGEE in the germline V gene. CDR3 sequence (DNA): TGTGCCAGCAGCGTAGCTAGGGGGCCTACAGATACGCAGTATTTT. Its translation: CASSVARGPTDTQYF.

This chain joins TRBV18 and TRBJ1-1, with 7 nucleotides matching TRBD1. V shed 1 base, J shed 4 bases, and the junction held 6 bases outside the gene matches. This CDR3 region has 15 residues. Looked up from germline, CDR1 is KGHSH and CDR2 is LQKENI. In DNA, the CDR3 is TGTGCCAGCTCACCACAAGCAGACAGGGCCACTGAAGCTTTCTTT. Its protein product is CASSPQADRATEAFF.

The table lists this clone with a few counts. The chain is built from TRBV10-3 and TRBJ1-5; D possibly corresponds to TRBD1 (6 bases). The CDR3 contains 13 residues. Trimming stripped 4 bases from V and 3 bases from J, with 7 bases between. Germline CDR1 reads ENHRY; CDR2 reads SYGVKD. In DNA form, the CDR3 reads TGTGCCATCAGTGGGACAGACAATCAGCCCCAGCATTTT. As protein: CAISGTDNQPQHF.

The chain employs TRBV6-5 and TRBJ1-2; TRBD1 aligns across 7 bases. Germline assignment: CDR1 MNHEY and CDR2 SVGAGI. The CDR3 loop spans 15 amino acids. Trimming took 6 bases from V and 2 from J; bases not matched to a gene: 9. CDR3 in DNA: TGTGCCAGCAGAATTACAGGGGTTGCCAACTATGGCTACACCTTC. Protein sequence: CASRITGVANYGYTF.

The CDR3, as DNA: TGTGCCAGCAGCCCTAAAACTAGTTTGGGTGAGCAGTTCTTC. Its protein product is CASSPKTSLGEQFF. V usage is TRBV5-6 and J usage is TRBJ2-1, with D tentatively TRBD2 (5 bases). Germline V gene lookup returns CDR1 SGHDT and CDR2 YYEEEE. V lost 4 bases and J 9 bases, leaving 17 bases between the germline ends. This CDR3 region has 14 residues.

The J gene is TRBJ2-5, the V gene TRBV11-2, with a possible D match to TRBD2 (5 bases). The CDR3 sequence is 15 residues long. Per the germline V gene, CDR1 is SGHAT and CDR2 is FQNNGV. Trimming left V 4 bases short and J 4 bases short, with 16 bases between. The CDR3 DNA reads TGTGCCAGCAGCTCGAGGACTGACCTTGGAGAGACCCAGTACTTC. It encodes CASSSRTDLGETQYF.

The V and J genes are TRBV4-2 and TRBJ2-2, with a weak D call TRBD2 (5 bases). V lost 1 base and J 3 bases, leaving 9 bases between the germline ends. The germline V gene has CDR1 LGHNA and CDR2 YNFKEQ. The CDR3 has 15 residues. Here the CDR3 reads CASSQGYGDTGELFF. CDR3 nucleotide sequence: TGTGCCAGCAGCCAAGGTTACGGGGACACCGGGGAGCTGTTTTTT.

As DNA, the CDR3 is TGTGCCAGCAGCTTGGGGCAGGCCCCCGGGGAGCTGTTTTTT. Its protein is CASSLGQAPGELFF. The chain employs TRBV5-6 and TRBJ2-2; D gene ambiguous. The V gene's germline CDR1 is SGHDT and CDR2 YYEEEE. CDR3 length equals 14 residues. V was clipped by 0 bases and J by 6 bases, with 9 bases between them. The full variable domain, rest sourced from reference TRBV5-6 and TRBJ2-2, is DAGVTQSPTHLIKTRGQQVTLRCSPKSGHDTVSWYQQALGQGPQFIFQYYEEEERQRGNFPDRFSGHQFPNYSSELNVNALLLGDSALYLCASSLGQAPGELFFGEGSRLTVL.

The rearrangement joins TRBV6-1 to TRBJ2-5; a possible D gene is TRBD1 (6 bases). The length of the CDR3 is 18 residues. Trimming took 1 base from V and 5 from J, leaving 23 bases between them. CDR1 and CDR2 from the germline V gene are MNHNS and SASEGT. The CDR3 sequence: CASSEDYWMAGVRETQYF. CDR3 DNA sequence: TGTGCCAGCAGTGAAGATTACTGGATGGCAGGGGTTCGGGAGACCCAGTACTTC.

The gene calls are TRBV11-2 and TRBJ2-1; 8 bases match TRBD2. Germline CDR1 is SGHAT and CDR2 is FQNNGV. V shed 1 base and J 4 bases; nucleotides not matched to a gene: 3. The CDR3 is 15 residues long. Here the CDR3 reads CASSLVRGGYNEQFF. The CDR3 nucleotides read TGTGCCAGCAGCTTAGTTCGGGGGGGGTACAATGAGCAGTTCTTC.

The chain employs TRBV2 and TRBJ2-1; 11 bases match TRBD2. The germline V gene has CDR1 SNHLY and CDR2 FYNNEI. The CDR3 runs 15 residues. With 8 bases clipped from V and 4 bases from J, the junction kept 7 bases outside the gene matches. In nucleotides, the CDR3 is TGTGCCAGCCGTTCTAGCGGGAGGCCTTACAATGAGCAGTTCTTC. Amino acid sequence: CASRSSGRPYNEQFF.

This chain connects TRBV9 to TRBJ2-1; TRBD2 agrees at 10 bases. V shed 7 bases and J 6 bases; nucleotides not matched to a gene: 7. Germline assignment: CDR1 SGDLS and CDR2 YYNGEE. The CDR3 is 14 amino acids. This chain's CDR3 is CASGPGLALNEQFF. The CDR3 DNA reads as TGTGCCAGCGGTCCGGGACTAGCGCTCAATGAGCAGTTCTTC.

DNA of the CDR3: TGTGCCAGCAGTGCTCGACAGGGGGCAACAGATACGCAGTATTTT. Protein product: CASSARQGATDTQYF. This sequence joins TRBV2 and TRBJ2-3; 10 bases line up with TRBD1. The CDR3 extends over 15 amino acids. Germline CDR1 is SNHLY and CDR2 is FYNNEI. Losses at the gene ends were 4 bases for V and 3 bases for J; bases not matched to a gene: 4.

This rearrangement joins TRBV19 to TRBJ1-5, with 10 nucleotides matching TRBD1. Germline V gives CDR1 LNHDA, CDR2 SQIVND (reference sequence). The CDR3 length is 18 residues. J gave up 7 bases and V 0 bases, and 12 bases lay outside the gene matches. This CDR3 reads CASSIEGDRGLSKQPQHF. The DNA for the CDR3 is TGTGCCAGTAGTATAGAGGGAGACAGGGGGCTATCGAAGCAGCCCCAGCATTTT.